This TCR beta chain is drawn from a study of CD8 T cells in ankylosing spondylitis. The CDR3 is 15 amino acids. Germline loops: CDR1 SGDLS, CDR2 YYNGEE. J was trimmed by 3 bases and V by 3 bases; bases with no gene match: 3. This clonotype has at least ten counts. TCRdb reprocessed the 5' RACE reads via MiXCR and lists one record per CDR3 protein. The repertoire has tens of thousands of distinct CDR3 sequences, 5.3% of them found once; the top ten carry approximately 1.7%. The sequenced material came from blood, either unsorted or a sorted T cell fraction (not recorded which). The sequence derives from a female donor with ankylosing spondylitis or in good health (not recorded which). The V gene is TRBV9, the J gene TRBJ1-6, with 7 bases that match TRBD1. CDR3 coding DNA: TGTGCCAGCAGCGGCCGGGACAGCTATAATTCACCCCTCCACTTT. This encodes CASSGRDSYNSPLHF. The entire variable domain, with the rest obtained from reference TRBV9 and TRBJ1-6, is as follows: DSGVTQTPKHLITATGQRVTLRCSPRSGDLSVYWYQQSLDQGLQFLIQYYNGEERAKGNILERFSAQQFPDLHSELNLSSLELGDSALYFCASSGRDSYNSPLHFGNGTRLTVT.